The sample holds a few counts of the clone carrying this T cell receptor beta chain. The sample comes from a study of blood T cells in healthy people across ages. The CDR3 is made up of 16 amino acids. Trimming cost V 1 base and J 2 bases, with 14 bases left between them. Looked up from germline, CDR1 is LGHDT and CDR2 is YNNKEL (reference sequence). A second roughly 6 to 11 cycle PCR used barcoded and J-beta primers. TCRdb redid the calling of the 5' RACE reads with MiXCR, one entry per CDR3 protein. The data hold 1.5 million to 2 million distinct CDR3 sequences, with under 30% observed a single time.

This TCR came from a woman aged 25 to 39 in good health. The J gene is TRBJ2-5, the V gene TRBV3-1; tentatively, D is TRBD2 (5 bases). Sequences were obtained from blood. The CDR3 region is CASSQGEAVAQETQYF. The DNA for the CDR3 is TGTGCCAGCAGCCAAGGTGAAGCGGTAGCTCAAGAGACCCAGTACTTC.